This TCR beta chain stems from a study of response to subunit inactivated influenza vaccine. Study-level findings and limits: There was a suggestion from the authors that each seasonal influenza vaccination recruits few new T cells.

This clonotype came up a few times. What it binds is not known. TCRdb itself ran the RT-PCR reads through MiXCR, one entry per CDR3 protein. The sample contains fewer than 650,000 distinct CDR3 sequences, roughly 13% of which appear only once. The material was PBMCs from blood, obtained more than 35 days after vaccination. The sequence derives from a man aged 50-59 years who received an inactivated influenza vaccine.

CDR3 protein: CSASSGPLNQPQHF. CDR3 nucleotides: TGCAGTGCTAGTTCAGGGCCCCTCAATCAGCCCCAGCATTTT. V and J are TRBV20-1 and TRBJ1-5; TRBD1 is a possible D gene (5 bases). This CDR3 is 14 amino acids long. Trimming removed 3 bases at V and 3 bases at J, with 12 bases between. In germline, CDR1 is DFQATT, CDR2 SNEGSKA (reference sequence).